This T cell receptor (beta chain) was observed in a study of T cells in localized non-small cell lung cancer. On this clone: Its matching antigen is unknown.

Trimming at V came to 2 bases and at J to 1 base, leaving 13 bases not matched to a gene. CDR1 is SGHTA, CDR2 FQGTGA, per germline. The CDR3 covers 18 residues. Study conclusions and caveats: Adjacent lung held a median roughly 60 of the top 100 tumor clones. In uninvolved adjacent lung, T cell clonality reached its highest value, exceeding tumor. Heterogeneity is still possible, as just one tumor region was sequenced. Longer overall survival accompanied higher blood T cell density.

Produced via immunoSEQ multiplex PCR; TCRdb's table is partial and in-frame only. This sample has 100,000 to 150,000 clones, with roughly 90% found just once. The source of this sequence is a female donor aged 60 or older with stage I lung adenocarcinoma. Sequenced material: peripheral blood, taken before any cancer treatment. V usage is TRBV7-3 and J usage is TRBJ1-1; 7 nucleotides align to TRBD1. CDR3 in amino acids: CASSLGPTRQGSNTEAFF. For the CDR3, the DNA is TGTGCCAGCAGCTTAGGTCCGACCCGACAGGGTTCGAACACTGAAGCTTTCTTT.